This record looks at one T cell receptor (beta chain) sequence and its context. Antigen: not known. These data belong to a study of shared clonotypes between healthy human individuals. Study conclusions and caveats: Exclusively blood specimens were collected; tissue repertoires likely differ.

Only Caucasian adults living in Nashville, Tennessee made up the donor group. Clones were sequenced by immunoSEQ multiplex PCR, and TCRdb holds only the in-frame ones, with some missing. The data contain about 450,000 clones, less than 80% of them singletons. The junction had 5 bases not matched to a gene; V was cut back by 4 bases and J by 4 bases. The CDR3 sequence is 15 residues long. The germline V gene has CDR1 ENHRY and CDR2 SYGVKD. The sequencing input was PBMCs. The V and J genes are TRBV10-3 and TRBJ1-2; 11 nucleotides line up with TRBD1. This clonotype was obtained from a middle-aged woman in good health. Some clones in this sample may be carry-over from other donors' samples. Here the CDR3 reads CAISVGQGAGYGYTF. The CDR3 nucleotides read TGTGCCATCAGTGTAGGACAGGGGGCTGGCTATGGCTACACCTTC.